Below, 6 T cell receptor beta chains from the same sample are listed, as sequenced in a study of T cell changes during pregnancy in multiple sclerosis. The protocol was immunoSEQ multiplex PCR, while the TCRdb copy is restricted to in-frame clones and leaves out a portion. The data contain approximately 65,000 clones, about 89% of them singletons. The sequences come from CD4+ T cells from peripheral blood mononuclear cells, collected in the first trimester of pregnancy. The receptors originated from a female donor with multiple sclerosis, enrolled in a pregnancy study.

J is TRBJ1-5 and V is TRBV18, with D possibly matching TRBD1 (5 bases). Germline assignment: CDR1 KGHSH and CDR2 LQKENI. V lost 0 bases, J lost 3 bases, and 9 bases lay in between. The CDR3 is 15 residues long. The CDR3 sequence: CASSPPDRINQPQHF. The CDR3 nucleotides are TGTGCCAGCTCACCACCCGACAGAATCAATCAGCCCCAGCATTTT.

This rearrangement joins TRBV5-1 to TRBJ2-7, with TRBD1 matching over 7 bases. Germline V lookup: CDR1 SGHRS, CDR2 YFSETQ. V was clipped by 4 bases and J by 6 bases; unmatched bases: 10. The length of the CDR3 is 14 residues. Here the CDR3 DNA reads TGCGCCAGCAGCAGCACGACAGGGCTCGGCGAGCAGTACTTC. This translates into CASSSTTGLGEQYF.

This CDR3 is CASSLTGQAAYEQYF. The CDR3 DNA reads TGTGCCAGCAGCCTGACAGGCCAGGCAGCCTACGAGCAGTACTTC. This rearrangement joins TRBV7-8 to TRBJ2-7; possibly TRBD1 for D (6 bases). The V end was cut by 5 bases, the J end by 2 bases, with 16 bases between. The CDR3 length is 15 residues. Germline CDR1 SGHVS, CDR2 FQNEAQ.

The chain is built from TRBV5-1 and TRBJ2-2; no clear D. Germline-derived CDR1 and CDR2 are SGHRS and YFSETQ. This CDR3 spans 17 amino acids. Trimming cost V 0 bases and J 4 bases, with 16 bases left between them. The CDR3 coding sequence is TGCGCCAGCAGCTTGGAGGCGAGGATTTCGGTCACCGGGGAGCTGTTTTTT. It translates to CASSLEARISVTGELFF.

The chain has TRBV5-1 and TRBJ2-7; TRBD1 matches at 7 bases. From germline, CDR1 is SGHRS and CDR2 YFSETQ. After removal of 4 bases from V and 2 bases from J, the junction contained 9 bases not matched to a gene. The CDR3 is made up of 15 amino acids. The CDR3 sequence is CASSPVTGTAYEQYF. Written as DNA, the CDR3 is TGCGCCAGCAGCCCGGTTACCGGGACAGCCTACGAGCAGTACTTC.

CDR3 residues: CASSLGGLAGELFF. The CDR3 nucleotides read TGTGCCAGCAGCTTAGGGGGGCTGGCCGGGGAGCTGTTTTTT. The chain couples TRBV7-2 to TRBJ2-2; a possible D gene is TRBD1 (6 bases). The germline V and J ends were trimmed by 1 base and 6 bases, with 9 bases remaining between them. Germline V gene lookup returns CDR1 SGHTA and CDR2 FQGNSA. The CDR3 totals 14 residues.